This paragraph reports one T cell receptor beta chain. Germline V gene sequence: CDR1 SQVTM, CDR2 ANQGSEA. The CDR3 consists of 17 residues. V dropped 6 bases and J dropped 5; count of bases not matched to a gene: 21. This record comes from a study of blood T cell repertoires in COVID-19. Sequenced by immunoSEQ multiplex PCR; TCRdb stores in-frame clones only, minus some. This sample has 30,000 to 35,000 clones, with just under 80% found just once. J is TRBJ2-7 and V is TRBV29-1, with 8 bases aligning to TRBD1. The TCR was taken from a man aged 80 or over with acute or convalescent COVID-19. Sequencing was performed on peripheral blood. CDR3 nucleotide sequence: TGCAGCGTCACTACCGACAGGGGTGAGCTCCTAAACGACGAGCAGTACTTC. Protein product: CSVTTDRGELLNDEQYF.